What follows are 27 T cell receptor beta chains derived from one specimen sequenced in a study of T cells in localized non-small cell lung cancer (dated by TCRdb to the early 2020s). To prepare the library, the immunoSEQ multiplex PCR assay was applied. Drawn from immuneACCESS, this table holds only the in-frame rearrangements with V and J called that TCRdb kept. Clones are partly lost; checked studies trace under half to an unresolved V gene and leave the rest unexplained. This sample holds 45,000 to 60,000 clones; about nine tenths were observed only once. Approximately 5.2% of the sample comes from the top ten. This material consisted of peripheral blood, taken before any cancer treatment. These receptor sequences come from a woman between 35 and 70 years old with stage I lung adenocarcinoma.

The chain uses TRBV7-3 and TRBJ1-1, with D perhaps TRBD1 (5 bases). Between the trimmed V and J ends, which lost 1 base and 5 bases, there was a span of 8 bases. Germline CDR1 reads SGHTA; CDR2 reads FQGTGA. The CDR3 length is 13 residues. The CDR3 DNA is TGTGCCAGCAGCTTAATTGGGGGAACTGAAGCTTTCTTT. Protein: CASSLIGGTEAFF.

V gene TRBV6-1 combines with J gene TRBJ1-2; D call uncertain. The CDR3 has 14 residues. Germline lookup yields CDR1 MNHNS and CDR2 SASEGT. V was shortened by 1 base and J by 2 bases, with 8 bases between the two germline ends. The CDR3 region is CASSEGPRNYGYTF. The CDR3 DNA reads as TGTGCCAGCAGTGAAGGGCCTCGAAACTATGGCTACACCTTC.

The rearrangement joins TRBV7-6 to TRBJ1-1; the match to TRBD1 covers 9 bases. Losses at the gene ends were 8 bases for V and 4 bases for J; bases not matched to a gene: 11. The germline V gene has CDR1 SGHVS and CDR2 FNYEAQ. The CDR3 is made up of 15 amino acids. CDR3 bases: TGTGCCAGCGGGAGGACAGGGGCAAGAGGCACTGAAGCTTTCTTT. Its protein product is CASGRTGARGTEAFF. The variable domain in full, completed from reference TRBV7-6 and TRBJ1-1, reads GAGVSQSPRYKVTKRGQDVALRCDPISGHVSLYWYRQALGQGPEFLTYFNYEAQQDKSGLPNDRFSAERPEGSISTLTIQRTEQRDSAMYRCASGRTGARGTEAFFGQGTRLTVV.

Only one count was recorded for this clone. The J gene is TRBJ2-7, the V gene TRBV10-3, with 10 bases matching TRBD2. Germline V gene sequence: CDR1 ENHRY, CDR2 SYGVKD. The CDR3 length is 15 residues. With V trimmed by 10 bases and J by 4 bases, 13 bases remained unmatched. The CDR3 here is CATLFSTSGVYEQYF. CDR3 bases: TGTGCCACCTTGTTTTCAACTAGCGGGGTTTACGAGCAGTACTTC.

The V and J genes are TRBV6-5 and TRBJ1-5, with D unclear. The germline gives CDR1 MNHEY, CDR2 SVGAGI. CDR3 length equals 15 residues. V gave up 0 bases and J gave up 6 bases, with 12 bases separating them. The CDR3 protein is CASSYSRQAGQPQHF. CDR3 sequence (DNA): TGTGCCAGCAGTTACTCTAGGCAGGCTGGTCAGCCCCAGCATTTT.

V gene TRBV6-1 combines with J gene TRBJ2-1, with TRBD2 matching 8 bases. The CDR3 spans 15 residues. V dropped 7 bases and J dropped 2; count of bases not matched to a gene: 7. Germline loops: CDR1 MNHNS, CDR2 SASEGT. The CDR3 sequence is CASTKGTSTYNEQFF. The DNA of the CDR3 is TGTGCCAGCACCAAAGGGACTAGTACCTACAATGAGCAGTTCTTC.

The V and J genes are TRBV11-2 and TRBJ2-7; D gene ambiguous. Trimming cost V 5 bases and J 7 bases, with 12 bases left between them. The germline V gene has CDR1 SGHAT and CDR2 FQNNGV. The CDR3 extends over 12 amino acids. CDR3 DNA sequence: TGTGCCAGCAGCCTTACTGAGTGGGAGCAGTACTTC. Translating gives CASSLTEWEQYF. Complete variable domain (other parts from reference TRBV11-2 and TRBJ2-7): EAGVAQSPRYKIIEKRQSVAFWCNPISGHATLYWYQQILGQGPKLLIQFQNNGVVDDSQLPKDRFSAERLKGVDSTLKIQPAKLEDSAVYLCASSLTEWEQYFGPGTRLTVT.

The CDR3 DNA reads TGCAGCGTGGAGACCCCAGCTCTCTACGAGCAGTACTTC. It codes for CSVETPALYEQYF. The chain uses TRBV29-1 and TRBJ2-7; D is uncertain. Germline V gene sequence: CDR1 SQVTM, CDR2 ANQGSEA. CDR3 size: 13 residues. Trimming shortened V by 6 bases and J by 3 bases, and 15 bases separated the two germline ends.

The CDR3 loop reads CASSLGQGAYGYTF. The CDR3 DNA is TGTGCCAGCAGCTTGGGACAGGGGGCTTATGGCTACACCTTC. The chain carries TRBV5-4 and TRBJ1-2, with 10 bases fitting TRBD1. Unmatched junction bases numbered 1, after V lost 0 bases and J lost 5 bases. Germline V gene data show CDR1 as SGHNT and CDR2 as YYREEE (reference sequence). This CDR3 spans 14 amino acids.

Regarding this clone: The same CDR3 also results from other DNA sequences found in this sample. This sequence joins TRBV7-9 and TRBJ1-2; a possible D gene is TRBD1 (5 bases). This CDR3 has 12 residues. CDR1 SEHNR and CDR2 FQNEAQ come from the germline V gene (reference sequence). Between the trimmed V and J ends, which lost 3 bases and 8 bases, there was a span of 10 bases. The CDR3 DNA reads TGTGCCAGCAGCTTCCAGGGTGAAGGCTACACCTTC. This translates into CASSFQGEGYTF.

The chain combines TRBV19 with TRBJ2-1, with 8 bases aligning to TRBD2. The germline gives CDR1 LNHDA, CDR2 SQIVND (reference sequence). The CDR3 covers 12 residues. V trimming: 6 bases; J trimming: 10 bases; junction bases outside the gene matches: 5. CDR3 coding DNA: TGTGCCAGTAGCGCGGGGGGTCGGGAGCAGTTCTTC. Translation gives CASSAGGREQFF. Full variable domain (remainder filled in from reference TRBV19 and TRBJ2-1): DGGITQSPKYLFRKEGQNVTLSCEQNLNHDAMYWYRQDPGQGLRLIYYSQIVNDFQKGDIAEGYSVSREKKESFPLTVTSAQKNPTAFYLCASSAGGREQFFGPGTRLTVL.

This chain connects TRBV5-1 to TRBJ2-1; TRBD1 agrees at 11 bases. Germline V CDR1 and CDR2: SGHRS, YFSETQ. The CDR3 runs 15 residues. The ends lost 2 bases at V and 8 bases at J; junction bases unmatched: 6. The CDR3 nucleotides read TGCGCCAGCAGCTTCGGACAGGGGGCGGGGTATGAGCAGTTCTTC. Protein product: CASSFGQGAGYEQFF.

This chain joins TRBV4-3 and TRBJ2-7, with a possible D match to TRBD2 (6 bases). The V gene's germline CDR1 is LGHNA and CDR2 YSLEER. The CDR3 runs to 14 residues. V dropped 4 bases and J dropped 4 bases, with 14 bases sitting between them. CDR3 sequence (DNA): TGCGCCAGCAGCCGTCAGCCAGGGAGGTACGAGCAGTACTTC. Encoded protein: CASSRQPGRYEQYF.

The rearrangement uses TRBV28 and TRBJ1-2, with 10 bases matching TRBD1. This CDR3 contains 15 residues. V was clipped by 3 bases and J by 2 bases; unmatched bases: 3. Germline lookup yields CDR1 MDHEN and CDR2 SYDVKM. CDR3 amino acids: CASSLDRGKNYGYTF. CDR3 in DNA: TGTGCCAGCAGTTTGGACAGGGGGAAGAACTATGGCTACACCTTC.

CDR3 nucleotide sequence: TGCGCCAGCAGCCAAGCCCTCGGGGCCAGACTGGGGGCAACTGAAGCTTTCTTT. Protein sequence: CASSQALGARLGATEAFF. The chain links TRBV4-3 to TRBJ1-1; TRBD1 might be the D (6 bases). CDR1 and CDR2 (germline): LGHNA, YSLEER. Trimming removed 1 base from V and 5 bases from J, with 23 bases in between. The CDR3 has 18 residues.

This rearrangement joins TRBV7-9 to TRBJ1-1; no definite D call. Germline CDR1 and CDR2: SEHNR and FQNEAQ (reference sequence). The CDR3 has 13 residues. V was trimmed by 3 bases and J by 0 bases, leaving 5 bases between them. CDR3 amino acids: CASSFTVNTEAFF. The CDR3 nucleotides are TGTGCCAGCAGCTTTACAGTGAACACTGAAGCTTTCTTT.

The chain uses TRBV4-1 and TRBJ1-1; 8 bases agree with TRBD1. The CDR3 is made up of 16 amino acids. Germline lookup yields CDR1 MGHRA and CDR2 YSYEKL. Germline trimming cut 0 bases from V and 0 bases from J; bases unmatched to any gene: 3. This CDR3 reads CASSQDRRGLNTEAFF. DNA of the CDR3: TGCGCCAGCAGCCAAGACCGCAGGGGGCTGAACACTGAAGCTTTCTTT.

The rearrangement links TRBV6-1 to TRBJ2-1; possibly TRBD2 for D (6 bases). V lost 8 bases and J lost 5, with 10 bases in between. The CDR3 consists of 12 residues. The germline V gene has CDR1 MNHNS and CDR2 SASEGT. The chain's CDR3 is CASGGEDNEQFF. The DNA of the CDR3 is TGTGCCAGCGGCGGGGAGGACAATGAGCAGTTCTTC.

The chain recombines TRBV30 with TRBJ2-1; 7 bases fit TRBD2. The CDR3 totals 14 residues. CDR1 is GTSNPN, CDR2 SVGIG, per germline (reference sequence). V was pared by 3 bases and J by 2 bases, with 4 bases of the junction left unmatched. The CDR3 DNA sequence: TGTGCCTGGAGCAACGGGGGGACCTACAATGAGCAGTTCTTC. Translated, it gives CAWSNGGTYNEQFF.

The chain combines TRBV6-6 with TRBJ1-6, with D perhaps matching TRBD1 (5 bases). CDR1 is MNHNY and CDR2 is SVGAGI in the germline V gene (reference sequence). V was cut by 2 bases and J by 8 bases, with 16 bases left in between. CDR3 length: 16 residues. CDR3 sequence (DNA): TGTGCCAGCAGTTACCCTGGGAGGGACGGGTATTCACCCCTCCACTTT. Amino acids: CASSYPGRDGYSPLHF.

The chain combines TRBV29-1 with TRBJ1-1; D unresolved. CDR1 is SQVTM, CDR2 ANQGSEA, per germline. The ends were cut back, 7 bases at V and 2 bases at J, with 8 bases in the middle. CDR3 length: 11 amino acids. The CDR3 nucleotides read TGCAGCGCCGCGGGAAACACTGAAGCTTTCTTT. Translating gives CSAAGNTEAFF.

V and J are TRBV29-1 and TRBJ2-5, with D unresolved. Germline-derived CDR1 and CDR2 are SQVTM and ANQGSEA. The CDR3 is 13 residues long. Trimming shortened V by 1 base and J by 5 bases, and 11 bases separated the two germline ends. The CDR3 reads CSVEGKSSETQYF. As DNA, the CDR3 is TGCAGCGTTGAAGGGAAAAGCTCGGAGACCCAGTACTTC.

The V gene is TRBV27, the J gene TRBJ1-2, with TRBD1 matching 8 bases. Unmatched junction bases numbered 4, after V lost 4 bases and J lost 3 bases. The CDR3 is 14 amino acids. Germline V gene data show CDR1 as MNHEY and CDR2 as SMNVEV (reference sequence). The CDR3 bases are TGTGCCAGCAGTTCAGGACAGGGACACTATGGCTACACCTTC. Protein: CASSSGQGHYGYTF.

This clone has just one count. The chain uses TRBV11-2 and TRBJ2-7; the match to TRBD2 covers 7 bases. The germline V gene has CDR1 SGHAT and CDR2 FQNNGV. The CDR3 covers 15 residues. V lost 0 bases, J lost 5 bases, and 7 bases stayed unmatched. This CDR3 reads CASSLDSGRAHEQYF. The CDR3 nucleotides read TGTGCCAGCAGCTTAGATAGCGGGCGGGCACACGAGCAGTACTTC.

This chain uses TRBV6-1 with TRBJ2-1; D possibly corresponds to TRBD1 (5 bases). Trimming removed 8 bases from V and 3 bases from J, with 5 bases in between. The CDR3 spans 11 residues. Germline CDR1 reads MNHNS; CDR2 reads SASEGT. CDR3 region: CASDSYNEQFF. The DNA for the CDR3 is TGTGCCAGCGACAGCTACAATGAGCAGTTCTTC.

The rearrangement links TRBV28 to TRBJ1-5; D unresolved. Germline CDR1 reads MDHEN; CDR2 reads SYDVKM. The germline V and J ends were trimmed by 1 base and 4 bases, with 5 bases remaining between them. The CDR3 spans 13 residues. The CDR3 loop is CASSLSRNQPQHF. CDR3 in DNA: TGTGCCAGCAGTTTATCGAGGAATCAGCCCCAGCATTTT. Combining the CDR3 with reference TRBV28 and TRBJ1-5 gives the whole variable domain DVKVTQSSRYLVKRTGEKVFLECVQDMDHENMFWYRQDPGLGLRLIYFSYDVKMKEKGDIPEGYSVSREKKERFSLILESASTNQTSMYLCASSLSRNQPQHFGDGTRLSIL.

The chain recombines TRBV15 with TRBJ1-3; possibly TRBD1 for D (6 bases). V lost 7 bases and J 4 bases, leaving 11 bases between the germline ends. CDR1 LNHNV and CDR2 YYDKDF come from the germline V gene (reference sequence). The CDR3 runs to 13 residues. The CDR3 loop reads CATTQGQGNTIYF. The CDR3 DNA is TGTGCCACCACCCAGGGACAAGGAAACACCATATATTTT.